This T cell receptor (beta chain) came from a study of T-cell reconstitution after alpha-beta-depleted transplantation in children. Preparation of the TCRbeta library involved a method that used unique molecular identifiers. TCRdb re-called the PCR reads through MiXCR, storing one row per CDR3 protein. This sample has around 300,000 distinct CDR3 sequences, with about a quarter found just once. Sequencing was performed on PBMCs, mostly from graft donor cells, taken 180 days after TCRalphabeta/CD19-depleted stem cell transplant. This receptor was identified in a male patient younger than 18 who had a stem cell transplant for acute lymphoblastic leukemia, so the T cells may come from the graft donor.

CDR3 loop: CASSLRTGTDTNEQYF. In nucleotides, the CDR3 is TGTGCCAGCAGCTTGAGAACCGGGACAGATACCAACGAGCAGTACTTC. This rearrangement joins TRBV7-9 to TRBJ2-7; TRBD1 agrees at 7 bases. The CDR3 spans 16 residues. V was clipped by 3 bases and J by 5 bases; unmatched bases: 13. In germline, CDR1 is SEHNR, CDR2 FQNEAQ (reference sequence).